The clone carrying this TCR beta chain occurred a few times. Antigen: not known. The sample comes from a study of post-analysis software for immune sequencing data. Study-level points and caveats: Controls had lower frequencies than patients of five TRBV segments, which included TRBV5-6, TRBV5-1 and TRBV20-1.

Trimming took 1 base from V and 3 from J; bases not matched to a gene: 18. CDR1 DFQATT and CDR2 SNEGSKA come from the germline V gene (reference sequence). CDR3 length: 20 residues. Researchers reported that TCR beta cDNA libraries carried unique molecular identifiers. Each CDR3 protein gets one entry after TCRdb re-called the PCR reads with MiXCR. This repertoire shows 700,000 to 800,000 distinct CDR3 sequences, approximately 30% found once; its top ten account for approximately 0.55%. V gene TRBV20-1 combines with J gene TRBJ2-7, with 13 bases identical to TRBD2. The source of this sequence is a girl aged 10 to 17 with multiple sclerosis. What was sequenced was blood. CDR3 in DNA: TGCAGTGCTAGAGGGACCTCCGGGACTAGCGGGACCAGGGGAAACTACGAGCAGTACTTC. Encoded protein: CSARGTSGTSGTRGNYEQYF.